This T cell receptor beta chain was profiled in a study of blood T cells in healthy people across ages. The V end lost 1 base, the J end lost 5 bases, and 14 bases lay between the germline ends. Germline V gives CDR1 SEHNR, CDR2 FQNEAQ (reference sequence). This CDR3 has 15 residues. Findings and caveats of the study: Donor CMV status was unknown, possibly confounding expanded clonotype changes. What prevented conclusive comparison of naive and antigen-experienced cells was that PBMCs were unsorted.

In the case of this clonotype: The antigen remains unidentified.

Through a sample-barcoded 5' primer and a J-beta primer mix, a second PCR was run for about 6 to 11 cycles. At least 2.5 million CDR3-containing paired-end reads were obtained per sample. From the 5' RACE reads, TCRdb called clonotypes with MiXCR, one entry per CDR3 protein. This sample has approximately 800,000 distinct CDR3 sequences, with 55% to 70% found just once. This TCR came from a man aged 30-40 years in good health. Sequenced sample: blood. The gene calls are TRBV7-9 and TRBJ2-5; D might be TRBD1 or TRBD2, each matching 5 bases. The CDR3 nucleotides are TGTGCCAGCAGCTTAGGGTCTGGCAGGGAGGAGACCCAGTACTTC. As protein: CASSLGSGREETQYF.